This passage covers 30 T cell receptor beta chains from one sample sequenced in a study of shared clonotypes between healthy human individuals. Clones were sequenced by immunoSEQ multiplex PCR, and TCRdb holds only the in-frame ones, with some missing. The table lists around 1 million clones, approximately 80% of them singletons, with roughly 1.5% in the top ten. The sample taken for sequencing was memory CD4+ T cells sorted from blood. Subset defined: CD45RA-negative fraction. These receptors all stem from a man in his late teens or twenties in good health.

This chain uses TRBV7-9 with TRBJ1-2; D possibly corresponds to TRBD1 (5 bases). The CDR3 consists of 14 residues. The germline V and J ends were trimmed by 5 bases and 2 bases, with 12 bases remaining between them. Germline V gene sequence: CDR1 SEHNR, CDR2 FQNEAQ (reference sequence). The CDR3 sequence is CASSIGTANYGYTF. In nucleotides, the CDR3 is TGTGCCAGCAGCATCGGGACGGCGAACTATGGCTACACCTTC.

This rearrangement joins TRBV7-2 to TRBJ2-5, with 7 bases that match TRBD2. Germline V gene data show CDR1 as SGHTA and CDR2 as FQGNSA. This CDR3 spans 15 amino acids. V dropped 3 bases and J dropped 6; count of bases not matched to a gene: 10. This CDR3 is CASSFASGILKTQYF. CDR3 DNA: TGTGCCAGCAGCTTCGCCAGCGGGATATTAAAGACCCAGTACTTC.

This chain connects TRBV18 to TRBJ1-1; D gene unclear. Germline CDR1 reads KGHSH; CDR2 reads LQKENI. The ends were cut back, 3 bases at V and 1 base at J, with 12 bases in the middle. The CDR3 covers 15 residues. This chain's CDR3 is CASSPREGKNTEAFF. The CDR3 DNA reads TGTGCCAGCTCACCCCGGGAAGGGAAGAACACTGAAGCTTTCTTT.

On this clone itself: This likely came from a read error, as a far larger clone is one base away. The rearrangement links TRBV30 to TRBJ2-6, with TRBD1 matching 10 bases. The germline CDR1 and CDR2 sequences are GTSNPN and SVGIG (reference sequence). The CDR3 has 18 amino acids. The CDR3 DNA reads TGTGCCTGGGGTGTCCTCTGGGACAGGGGTACTGGGGCCAACGTCCTGACTTTC. Translated, it gives CAWGVLWDRGTGANVLTF.

J is TRBJ2-5 and V is TRBV7-2; D is possibly TRBD2 (5 bases). The CDR3 runs to 15 residues. Trimming removed 1 base from V and 5 bases from J, with 14 bases in between. In germline, CDR1 is SGHTA, CDR2 FQGNSA. Here the CDR3 DNA reads TGTGCCAGCAGCTTAGGAATCGGGGTACGGGAGACCCAGTACTTC. As protein: CASSLGIGVRETQYF.

This clone was seen more than once but under ten times. The gene calls are TRBV11-3 and TRBJ2-7, with unresolved D. The CDR3 length is 13 residues. V lost 5 bases and J 0 bases, leaving 8 bases between the germline ends. CDR1 is SGHNT, CDR2 YENEEA, per germline. The CDR3 DNA follows: TGTGCCAGCAGCCTCTCAAGCTCCTACGAGCAGTACTTC. Its translation is CASSLSSSYEQYF. Supplemented by reference TRBV11-3 and TRBJ2-7, the full variable domain reads EAGVVQSPRYKIIEKKQPVAFWCNPISGHNTLYWYLQNLGQGPELLIRYENEEAVDDSQLPKDRFSAERLKGVDSTLKIQPAELGDSAVYLCASSLSSSYEQYFGPGTRLTVT.

This chain uses TRBV28 with TRBJ2-3, with 9 bases matching TRBD1. V was clipped by 3 bases and J by 4 bases; unmatched bases: 5. The CDR3 sequence is 15 residues long. CDR1 and CDR2 from the germline V gene are MDHEN and SYDVKM. CDR3 bases: TGTGCCAGCAGTTTGTTGGGACAGGGTTCAGATACGCAGTATTTT. It encodes CASSLLGQGSDTQYF.

This chain joins TRBV30 and TRBJ2-7, with D hard to call. V lost 2 bases and J lost 3, with 8 bases in between. The CDR3 totals 12 residues. CDR1 and CDR2 from the germline V gene are GTSNPN and SVGIG (reference sequence). The CDR3 nucleotides are TGTGCCTGGAGTAAAGGATACTACGAGCAGTACTTC. Encoded protein: CAWSKGYYEQYF.

V and J are TRBV5-8 and TRBJ2-7, with TRBD2 matching 8 bases. The ends lost 6 bases at V and 1 base at J; junction bases unmatched: 9. Germline CDR1 is SGHTS and CDR2 is YDEGEE. The CDR3 sequence is 15 residues long. The CDR3 region is CASTIGRGESYEQYF. Written as DNA, the CDR3 is TGTGCCAGCACCATAGGGCGGGGGGAATCCTACGAGCAGTACTTC.

Remarks on this clone: In the same sample, other DNA sequences code for this CDR3. J is TRBJ2-5 and V is TRBV7-2; no firm D call. This CDR3 is 12 amino acids long. Germline V gene sequence: CDR1 SGHTA, CDR2 FQGNSA. Trimming stripped 0 bases from V and 5 bases from J, with 4 bases between. Here the CDR3 reads CASSLAGETQYF. The CDR3 nucleotides are TGTGCCAGCAGCTTAGCCGGCGAGACCCAGTACTTC.

The genes are TRBV29-1 and TRBJ2-2; 8 nucleotides align to TRBD1. J lost 5 bases, V lost 3 bases, and 2 bases had no gene match. This CDR3 region has 13 residues. In germline, CDR1 is SQVTM, CDR2 ANQGSEA. The CDR3 region has the DNA TGCAGCGTTGACAGGGGGCAGACCGGGGAGCTGTTTTTT. Translation: CSVDRGQTGELFF.

The gene calls are TRBV7-3 and TRBJ1-1, with 9 bases matching TRBD1. Trimming removed 1 base from V and 1 base from J; junction bases left unmatched: 10. CDR3 size: 18 residues. CDR1 is SGHTA and CDR2 is FQGTGA in the germline V gene. The CDR3 nucleotides read TGTGCCAGCAGCTTAAGGGGTACAGGGGGCGGTACGAACACTGAAGCTTTCTTT. This encodes CASSLRGTGGGTNTEAFF.

Comments on this clone: A junction boundary mismatches the germline segment, possibly from a read error. The CDR3 DNA is TGCAGCGCGGGGGAAGGTGAGCAGTACTTT. Residues: CSAGEGEQYF. The chain couples TRBV29-1 to TRBJ2-7; D is perhaps TRBD2 (6 bases). Per the germline V gene, CDR1 is SQVTM and CDR2 is ANQGSEA. The CDR3 totals 10 residues.

The chain joins TRBV19 to TRBJ2-2; D is perhaps TRBD1 (6 bases). With 5 bases removed from V and 2 bases from J, the gap between germline ends came to 15 bases. Per the germline V gene, CDR1 is LNHDA and CDR2 is SQIVND (reference sequence). There are 16 residues in the CDR3. The CDR3 DNA follows: TGTGCCAGTAGTTCCGGAAACAGGGCTAACACCGGGGAGCTGTTTTTT. Translating it yields CASSSGNRANTGELFF.

This chain uses TRBV28 with TRBJ2-7, with 8 nucleotides matching TRBD1. The V segment lost 2 bases and the J segment 0 bases; nucleotides outside the gene matches: 3. The CDR3 covers 15 residues. Germline values: CDR1 MDHEN, CDR2 SYDVKM. The CDR3 loop reads CASSLGDRSSYEQYF. CDR3 in DNA: TGTGCCAGCAGTTTAGGGGACAGGAGCTCCTACGAGCAGTACTTC.

In DNA, the CDR3 is TGTGCCAGTAGTCGGAGCGGGAGCACTTCCTACAATGAGCAGTTCTTC. Its translation is CASSRSGSTSYNEQFF. This chain connects TRBV19 to TRBJ2-1; 8 bases agree with TRBD2. CDR3 length: 16 amino acids. With 5 bases clipped from V and 1 base from J, the junction kept 7 bases outside the gene matches. CDR1 and CDR2 (germline): LNHDA, SQIVND (reference sequence).

Worth noting for this clone: Different DNA sequences within this sample yield the same CDR3. The chain combines TRBV7-8 with TRBJ2-7; D is unclear. The germline V gene has CDR1 SGHVS and CDR2 FQNEAQ. The CDR3 loop spans 11 amino acids. V was trimmed by 3 bases and J by 5 bases, leaving 5 bases between them. CDR3 sequence reads: CASSLVDEQYF. The CDR3, as DNA: TGTGCCAGCAGCTTGGTTGACGAGCAGTACTTC.

The chain couples TRBV2 to TRBJ2-1, with 12 bases lining up with TRBD2. This CDR3 is built from 14 residues. Germline trimming cut 5 bases from V and 9 bases from J; bases unmatched to any gene: 5. Germline V gene lookup returns CDR1 SNHLY and CDR2 FYNNEI. The CDR3 nucleotides read TGTGCCAGCAGTCCTAGCGGGGGGGTAGGTGAGCAGTTCTTC. It specifies CASSPSGGVGEQFF.

The V call is TRBV4-1, the J call TRBJ2-1, with 9 positions matching TRBD2. The V gene's germline CDR1 is MGHRA and CDR2 YSYEKL. The V gene end was trimmed by 0 bases and the J gene end by 10 bases; junction bases not matched to a gene: 7. The CDR3 contains 15 residues. CDR3 protein: CASSQELAGVYEQFF. The CDR3 region has the DNA TGCGCCAGCAGCCAAGAGTTAGCGGGAGTTTACGAGCAGTTCTTC.

The chain carries TRBV5-6 and TRBJ1-5; D is possibly TRBD1 (6 bases). There are 15 residues in the CDR3. V was shortened by 2 bases and J by 0 bases, with 9 bases between the two germline ends. Germline V CDR1 and CDR2: SGHDT, YYEEEE. CDR3 bases: TGTGCCAGCAGCTTTGGACAGTATAGCAATCAGCCCCAGCATTTT. Translation gives CASSFGQYSNQPQHF.

The chain has TRBV7-2 and TRBJ1-2, with 7 bases that match TRBD1. After removal of 2 bases from V and 3 bases from J, the junction contained 9 bases not matched to a gene. The V gene's germline CDR1 is SGHTA and CDR2 FQGNSA. The CDR3 extends over 16 amino acids. Here the CDR3 reads CASSLFLGQGDYGYTF. As DNA, the CDR3 is TGTGCCAGCAGCTTATTCCTGGGGCAGGGGGACTATGGCTACACCTTC.

The V call is TRBV28, the J call TRBJ1-2; a weak D match, TRBD1 (6 bases). CDR1 is MDHEN and CDR2 is SYDVKM in the germline V gene. The ends were cut back, 2 bases at V and 1 base at J, with 14 bases in the middle. There are 16 residues in the CDR3. This CDR3 is CASSLNGRGCNYGYTF. The CDR3 DNA is TGTGCCAGCAGTTTAAACGGGAGGGGGTGTAACTATGGCTACACCTTC.

As concerns this clone: Different DNA sequences within this sample yield the same CDR3. The V gene is TRBV18, the J gene TRBJ2-7; TRBD1 aligns across 10 bases. Germline CDR1 is KGHSH and CDR2 is LQKENI. With V trimmed by 3 bases and J by 6 bases, 5 bases remained unmatched. This CDR3 has 14 amino acids. CDR3 nucleotide sequence: TGTGCCAGCTCACCCCCGGGACAGGGGCCCGAGCAGTACTTC. Protein sequence: CASSPPGQGPEQYF.

The chain joins TRBV2 to TRBJ1-4; possible D gene TRBD1, 5 bases. V was clipped by 8 bases and J by 8 bases, with 15 bases between them. CDR1 and CDR2 (germline): SNHLY, FYNNEI. This CDR3 spans 13 amino acids. CDR3 coding DNA: TGTGCCAGCGGGGGGAAGGTTCAGGAAAAACTGTTTTTT. Protein sequence: CASGGKVQEKLFF. Full variable domain (missing parts from reference TRBV2 and TRBJ1-4): EPEVTQTPSHQVTQMGQEVILRCVPISNHLYFYWYRQILGQKVEFLVSFYNNEISEKSEIFDDQFSVERPDGSNFTLKIRSTKLEDSAMYFCASGGKVQEKLFFGSGTQLSVL.

This chain links TRBV28 with TRBJ1-4; D is possibly TRBD1 (5 bases). The CDR3 is 15 residues long. From germline, CDR1 is MDHEN and CDR2 SYDVKM. V lost 6 bases to trimming and J lost 7 bases, with 18 bases between them. The CDR3 DNA follows: TGTGCCAGCAGCGCCGCGCGGGGGGTAGGTGAAAAACTGTTTTTT. This gives the protein CASSAARGVGEKLFF. Filled out from reference TRBV28 and TRBJ1-4, the complete variable domain reads DVKVTQSSRYLVKRTGEKVFLECVQDMDHENMFWYRQDPGLGLRLIYFSYDVKMKEKGDIPEGYSVSREKKERFSLILESASTNQTSMYLCASSAARGVGEKLFFGSGTQLSVL.

This sequence joins TRBV11-2 and TRBJ2-5, with D possibly being TRBD2 (6 bases). Trimming left V 2 bases short and J 7 bases short, with 17 bases between. Germline V lookup: CDR1 SGHAT, CDR2 FQNNGV. The CDR3 has 15 amino acids. The CDR3 DNA follows: TGTGCCAGCAGCTTAAGTCGGCCACCGGAGGGGACCCAGTACTTC. Translated, it gives CASSLSRPPEGTQYF.

The chain carries TRBV7-2 and TRBJ2-7, with TRBD1 matching 8 bases. This CDR3 is 15 amino acids long. Trimming removed 3 bases from V and 2 bases from J; junction bases left unmatched: 6. Germline values: CDR1 SGHTA, CDR2 FQGNSA. CDR3 sequence (DNA): TGTGCCAGCAGCTTTCGGGCAGGGGGCGCCTACGAGCAGTACTTC. This sequence encodes CASSFRAGGAYEQYF.

The chain carries TRBV6-6 and TRBJ1-6, with 7 bases aligning to TRBD1. The germline CDR1 and CDR2 sequences are MNHNY and SVGAGI (reference sequence). The CDR3 extends over 15 amino acids. V lost 2 bases and J lost 10; bases outside the gene matches: 8. The CDR3 nucleotides read TGTGCCAGCAGTTACGGGCAGGGGGAAAGGTCACCCCTCCACTTT. Translation gives CASSYGQGERSPLHF.

The V gene is TRBV20-1, the J gene TRBJ2-1; D gene unclear. V lost 3 bases and J 13 bases, leaving 13 bases between the germline ends. The CDR3 has 11 amino acids. Germline loops: CDR1 DFQATT, CDR2 SNEGSKA (reference sequence). This CDR3 reads CSASHSAAQFF. CDR3 nucleotide sequence: TGCAGTGCTAGTCATTCGGCTGCCCAGTTCTTC.

This rearrangement joins TRBV6-6 to TRBJ2-7; possible D gene TRBD1, 6 bases. The V gene lost 5 bases and the J gene lost 0 bases, with 11 bases spanning the gap. CDR3 length: 14 amino acids. CDR1 and CDR2 from the germline V gene are MNHNY and SVGAGI (reference sequence). In DNA form, the CDR3 reads TGTGCCAGCAGTCTCACAGGGAGCTCCTACGAGCAGTACTTC. The encoded protein is CASSLTGSSYEQYF.